This TCR beta chain comes out of a study of blood T cell repertoires in COVID-19. Study-level background: Specimens from acute and convalescent COVID-19 originated in the United States, Italy and Spain. Sample material is recorded as cDNA or gDNA derived from T cells, B-cell-depleted T cells, or PBMCs.

Per the original data handling: The assay estimated nucleated cells by amplifying reference gene primers. Data came from immunoSEQ multiplex PCR; TCRdb stores just in-frame clones and leaves some out. That table supplies the V and J calls and clone size; D and trimming were determined from the DNA. This sample yields 100,000 to 120,000 clones, of which roughly 80% are seen a single time; 1.5% to 1.9% belongs to the top ten. Trimming took off 1 base at V and 0 bases at J, with 13 bases between the two ends. This CDR3 region has 18 residues. The germline V gene has CDR1 LGHDT and CDR2 YNNKEL (reference sequence).

The J gene is TRBJ1-6, the V gene TRBV3-1 (or the pseudogene TRBV3-2), with D unresolved. Sequences were obtained from peripheral blood. The sequence was obtained from a man aged 45-65 years with acute or convalescent COVID-19. CDR3 sequence reads: CASSQGPGFDSYNSPLHF. In nucleotides, the CDR3 is TGTGCCAGCAGCCAAGGTCCGGGGTTTGACTCCTATAATTCACCCCTCCACTTT.